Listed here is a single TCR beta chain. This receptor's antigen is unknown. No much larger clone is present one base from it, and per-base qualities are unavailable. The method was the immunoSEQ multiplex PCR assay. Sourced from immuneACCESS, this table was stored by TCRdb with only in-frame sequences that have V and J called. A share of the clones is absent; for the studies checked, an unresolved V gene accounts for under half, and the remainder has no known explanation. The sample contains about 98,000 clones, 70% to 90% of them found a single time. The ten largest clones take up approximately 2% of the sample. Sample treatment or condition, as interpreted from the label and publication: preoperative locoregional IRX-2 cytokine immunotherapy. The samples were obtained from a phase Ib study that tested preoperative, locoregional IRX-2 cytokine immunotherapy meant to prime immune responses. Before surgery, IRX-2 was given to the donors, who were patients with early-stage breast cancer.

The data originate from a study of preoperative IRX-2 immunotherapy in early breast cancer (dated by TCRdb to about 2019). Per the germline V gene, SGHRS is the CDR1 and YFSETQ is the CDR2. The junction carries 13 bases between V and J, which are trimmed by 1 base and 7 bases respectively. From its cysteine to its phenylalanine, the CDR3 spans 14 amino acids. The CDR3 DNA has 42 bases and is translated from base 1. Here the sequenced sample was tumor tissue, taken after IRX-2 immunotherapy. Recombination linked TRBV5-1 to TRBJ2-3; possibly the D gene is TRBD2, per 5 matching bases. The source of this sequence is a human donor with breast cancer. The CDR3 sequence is CASSLRGSVNTQYF. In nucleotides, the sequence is TGCGCCAGCAGCTTGAGAGGGTCCGTTAATACGCAGTATTTT.